This entry describes one TCR beta chain. Antigen specificity is unknown. This sample is part of a study of cytomegalovirus exposure and HLA in healthy donors. The PCR employed 60 Vbeta primers together with 13 Jbeta primers. Sequenced by immunoSEQ multiplex PCR; TCRdb stores in-frame clones only, minus some. The data contain tens of thousands of clones, around 73% of them singletons. Trimming left V 1 base short and J 10 bases short, with 20 bases between. This CDR3 contains 15 residues. Germline CDR1 reads SGHTA; CDR2 reads FQGNSA. Study-level results: In a later analysis, TCR association rates varied by HLA locus: DRB1 most, HLA-C fewest. The authors enumerated 164 TCR beta chains as linked to cytomegalovirus. Most TCRs appeared rarely, but some public TCRs recurred in many donors. The Asian-associated ancestry cluster reportedly had fewer N-insertions than the roughly 670-donor mean in a later analysis.

The receptor comes from a woman aged 40 to 50 in good health and CMV-seropositive. What was sequenced was PBMCs. The J gene is TRBJ2-7, the V gene TRBV7-2, with D maybe TRBD2 (6 bases). This CDR3 is CASSLGGGTPSVQYF. DNA for the CDR3: TGTGCCAGCAGCTTAGGGGGAGGTACTCCGTCGGTTCAGTACTTC. The whole variable domain, remainder taken from reference TRBV7-2 and TRBJ2-7, is GAGVSQSPSNKVTEKGKDVELRCDPISGHTALYWYRQSLGQGLEFLIYFQGNSAPDKSGLPSDRFSAERTGGSVSTLTIQRTQQEDSAVYLCASSLGGGTPSVQYFGPGTRLTVT.